This T cell receptor beta chain appears in the sequencing data of a study of shared clonotypes between healthy human individuals. Notes on the study in general: Some naive CD4 clonotypes, roughly 4.7%, turned up in common across four donors. In general, naive subsets displayed greater estimated richness than memory subsets did.

In the sorted-subset replicate PCRs, approximately 200 ng DNA, 25,000 to 30,000 T cell genomes, was used. Produced via immunoSEQ multiplex PCR; TCRdb's table is partial and in-frame only. In the table there are about 770,000 clones, roughly 72% of which are singletons. This clone was found once. The antigen remains undetermined. This CDR3 is 13 amino acids long. Between the trimmed V and J ends, which lost 2 bases and 7 bases, there was a span of 8 bases. The germline V gene has CDR1 LNHNV and CDR2 YYDKDF (reference sequence). What was sequenced was memory CD4+ T cells sorted from blood. As to subset: CD45RA-negative fraction. J is TRBJ1-4 and V is TRBV15, with D uncertain. The sequence was collected from a woman in her twenties or thirties in good health. The CDR3 DNA reads TGTGCCACCAGCAGATCGCGCGCTGAAAAACTGTTTTTT. This translates into CATSRSRAEKLFF.